Shown below are 27 T cell receptor beta chains from a single sample sequenced in a study of cytomegalovirus exposure and HLA in healthy donors. PCR was performed using 60 Vbeta and 13 Jbeta primers. Sequenced by immunoSEQ multiplex PCR; TCRdb stores in-frame clones only, minus some. The sample carries nearly 200,000 clones, 82% recorded once. Sequencing was done on a sample of PBMCs. Source of these receptors: a boy younger than 10 in good health and CMV-seronegative.

The V gene is TRBV27, the J gene TRBJ2-7; D is perhaps TRBD2 (6 bases). The V end lost 5 bases, the J end lost 4 bases, and 24 bases lay between the germline ends. The length of the CDR3 is 17 residues. Germline V gene sequence: CDR1 MNHEY, CDR2 SMNVEV (reference sequence). This CDR3 is CASSRYRYGTSTYEQYF. Written as DNA, the CDR3 is TGTGCCAGCAGTCGCTACCGTTACGGGACTTCCACTTACGAGCAGTACTTC.

This clone was observed a few times. The chain carries TRBV5-6 and TRBJ2-3; 10 nucleotides line up with TRBD2. Trimming removed 1 base from V and 3 bases from J; junction bases left unmatched: 5. The CDR3 covers 16 residues. CDR1 SGHDT and CDR2 YYEEEE come from the germline V gene. The CDR3 spells CASSLMQAGGTDTQYF. The CDR3 DNA is TGTGCCAGCAGCTTGATGCAAGCGGGGGGGACAGATACGCAGTATTTT.

The chain employs TRBV7-9 and TRBJ1-2, with 8 bases matching TRBD1. The CDR3 runs to 14 residues. Per germline, CDR1 SEHNR and CDR2 FQNEAQ (reference sequence). The junction had 9 bases not matched to a gene; V was cut back by 4 bases and J by 8 bases. The CDR3: CASSSGSGGDGYTF. In nucleotides, the CDR3 is TGTGCCAGCAGCTCCGGCTCAGGGGGCGACGGCTACACCTTC.

This clone was recorded only once. The J gene is TRBJ1-5, the V gene TRBV18, with 7 bases lining up with TRBD1. The CDR3 covers 15 residues. After removal of 6 bases from V and 11 bases from J, the junction contained 16 bases not matched to a gene. Germline-derived CDR1 and CDR2 are KGHSH and LQKENI. DNA for the CDR3: TGTGCCAGCTCGCTGGGACAGTCCCCTTCGGGGGCCCAGCATTTT. Its translation is CASSLGQSPSGAQHF.

The chain recombines TRBV5-1 with TRBJ2-7; 11 bases line up with TRBD2. The CDR3 spans 15 residues. Per germline, CDR1 SGHRS and CDR2 YFSETQ. J was trimmed by 5 bases and V by 3 bases; bases with no gene match: 7. The CDR3 coding sequence is TGCGCCAGCAGCTCAAGACTAGCGGGGCTAAACGAGCAGTACTTC. Encoded protein: CASSSRLAGLNEQYF.

This CDR3 reads CASSLAGLGVLYF. DNA of the CDR3: TGTGCCAGCAGCTTAGCTGGTCTAGGGGTACTGTACTTC. This chain joins TRBV7-9 and TRBJ2-5; D is possibly TRBD1 (5 bases). Germline V CDR1 and CDR2: SEHNR, FQNEAQ (reference sequence). The CDR3 length is 13 residues. The germline V and J ends were trimmed by 0 bases and 13 bases, with 15 bases remaining between them.

The chain couples TRBV30 to TRBJ1-3; D gene unclear. The length of the CDR3 is 13 residues. The germline V and J ends were trimmed by 0 bases and 2 bases, with 5 bases remaining between them. Germline V gives CDR1 GTSNPN, CDR2 SVGIG (reference sequence). The CDR3 bases are TGTGCCTGGAGTGTAACAGCTGGAAACACCATATATTTT. It codes for CAWSVTAGNTIYF. The variable domain in full, with the rest retrieved from reference TRBV30 and TRBJ1-3, is SQTIHQWPATLVQPVGSPLSLECTVEGTSNPNLYWYRQAAGRGLQLLFYSVGIGQISSEVPQNLSASRPQDRQFILSSKKLLLSDSGFYLCAWSVTAGNTIYFGEGSWLTVV.

The rearrangement links TRBV4-1 to TRBJ2-7; TRBD1 matches 8 bases. Germline loops: CDR1 MGHRA, CDR2 YSYEKL. The CDR3 spans 16 residues. The V and J ends lost 3 bases and 1 base, in that order; junction bases with no gene match: 8. CDR3 sequence reads: CASSHHPGTGSYEQYF. The CDR3, as DNA: TGCGCCAGCAGCCACCACCCCGGGACAGGTTCCTACGAGCAGTACTTC.

This clone was counted between two and nine times. The gene calls are TRBV2 and TRBJ2-2; 9 bases are a match to TRBD2. With 6 bases clipped from V and 5 bases from J, the junction kept 10 bases outside the gene matches. Germline lookup yields CDR1 SNHLY and CDR2 FYNNEI. The CDR3 is made up of 16 amino acids. CDR3 nucleotides: TGTGCCAGCAGATCATGGCGGGGGGGAGATACCGGGGAGCTGTTTTTT. Protein product: CASRSWRGGDTGELFF.

The chain links TRBV5-6 to TRBJ2-1; D is undetermined. Germline CDR1 is SGHDT and CDR2 is YYEEEE. The CDR3 runs 11 residues. Trimming took off 5 bases at V and 10 bases at J, with 10 bases between the two ends. The CDR3 bases are TGTGCCAGCAGTTCCGGCGGAGAGCAGTTCTTC. It encodes CASSSGGEQFF.

The rearrangement uses TRBV25-1 and TRBJ2-7, with a tentative D call TRBD2 (5 bases). Germline lookup yields CDR1 MGHDK and CDR2 SYGVNS. The CDR3 runs 14 residues. Deletions cut 2 bases from V and 5 bases from J, with 13 bases between. As DNA, the CDR3 is TGTGCCAGCAGTGAAATGCCCCTAGCCGACGAGCAGTACTTC. Its protein product is CASSEMPLADEQYF.

The chain combines TRBV2 with TRBJ2-3; 7 nucleotides align to TRBD2. This CDR3 is built from 15 residues. V lost 2 bases and J lost 3; bases outside the gene matches: 5. CDR1 is SNHLY and CDR2 is FYNNEI in the germline V gene. CDR3 region: CASSEQRGLTDTQYF. The DNA of the CDR3 is TGTGCCAGCAGTGAACAGCGGGGCCTGACAGATACGCAGTATTTT.

The chain has TRBV5-1 and TRBJ2-3, with D possibly matching TRBD2 (5 bases). Germline V CDR1 and CDR2: SGHRS, YFSETQ. Trimming cost V 0 bases and J 5 bases, with 10 bases left between them. This CDR3 region has 14 residues. The CDR3 reads CASSLGRRIDTQYF. DNA for the CDR3: TGCGCCAGCAGCTTGGGACGGAGGATAGATACGCAGTATTTT.

This chain connects TRBV18 to TRBJ2-7; weak D call: TRBD2 (6 bases). Trimming shortened V by 5 bases and J by 2 bases, and 10 bases separated the two germline ends. This CDR3 is built from 13 residues. Germline assignment: CDR1 KGHSH and CDR2 LQKENI. Written as DNA, the CDR3 is TGTGCCAGCTCAGGGGACTTCCCCTACGAGCAGTACTTC. As protein: CASSGDFPYEQYF.

This chain joins TRBV7-2 and TRBJ2-1, with unresolved D. Germline assignment: CDR1 SGHTA and CDR2 FQGNSA. Trimming removed 2 bases at V and 7 bases at J, with 12 bases between. The CDR3 spans 14 residues. The CDR3 loop is CASSLLFVGNEQFF. The CDR3 DNA sequence: TGTGCCAGCAGCTTACTTTTCGTCGGGAATGAGCAGTTCTTC.

The gene calls are TRBV5-1 and TRBJ1-1, with D unresolved. The germline V and J ends were trimmed by 3 bases and 4 bases, with 13 bases remaining between them. This CDR3 comprises 14 residues. Germline V CDR1 and CDR2: SGHRS, YFSETQ. The CDR3 DNA reads as TGCGCCAGCAGCTCCCCCCACCGAGGCACTGAAGCTTTCTTT. Amino acid sequence: CASSSPHRGTEAFF.

V usage is TRBV4-3 and J usage is TRBJ2-7, with D maybe TRBD1 (5 bases). Germline V lookup: CDR1 LGHNA, CDR2 YSLEER. CDR3 length: 14 amino acids. Trimming removed 5 bases at V and 2 bases at J, with 13 bases between. The CDR3, as DNA: TGCGCCAGCAGCGTCGACAGTCGAGCCTACGAGCAGTACTTC. As protein: CASSVDSRAYEQYF.

The gene calls are TRBV15 and TRBJ1-4, with D tentatively TRBD1 (5 bases). Germline values: CDR1 LNHNV, CDR2 YYDKDF (reference sequence). The CDR3 is made up of 20 amino acids. Deletions cut 0 bases from V and 5 bases from J, with 25 bases between. The CDR3 here is CATSRENSWGKGALNEKLFF. The CDR3 nucleotides read TGTGCCACCAGCAGAGAGAATTCCTGGGGTAAAGGGGCACTCAATGAAAAACTGTTTTTT. The complete variable domain, with remaining parts taken from reference TRBV15 and TRBJ1-4, reads DAMVIQNPRYQVTQFGKPVTLSCSQTLNHNVMYWYQQKSSQAPKLLFHYYDKDFNNEADTPDNFQSRRPNTSFCFLDIRSPGLGDTAMYLCATSRENSWGKGALNEKLFFGSGTQLSVL.

This rearrangement joins TRBV7-3 to TRBJ2-5; tentative D call: TRBD1 (5 bases). The CDR3 consists of 11 residues. The germline V gene has CDR1 SGHTA and CDR2 FQGTGA. Trimming removed 5 bases from V and 9 bases from J, with 10 bases in between. The CDR3 DNA reads TGTGCCAGCAGCCCCCAGGGCGCCCAGTACTTC. Protein: CASSPQGAQYF.

The chain uses TRBV4-1 and TRBJ2-1, with TRBD1 matching 7 bases. Germline CDR1 reads MGHRA; CDR2 reads YSYEKL. The CDR3 extends over 15 amino acids. V lost 3 bases to trimming and J lost 2 bases; unmatched junction nucleotides: 4. The CDR3 nucleotides read TGCGCCAGCAGCCATCGACAGGGAGCCTACAATGAGCAGTTCTTC. Residues: CASSHRQGAYNEQFF.

This chain uses TRBV19 with TRBJ1-5; TRBD1 matches at 9 bases. Unmatched junction bases numbered 20, after V lost 3 bases and J lost 2 bases. The CDR3 totals 21 residues. Germline V CDR1 and CDR2: LNHDA, SQIVND (reference sequence). CDR3 sequence: CASSIWTIPWDREVGNQPQHF. The CDR3 DNA reads TGTGCCAGTAGTATTTGGACGATACCCTGGGACAGGGAGGTAGGCAATCAGCCCCAGCATTTT.

V gene TRBV11-1 combines with J gene TRBJ1-6; D possibly corresponds to TRBD1 (5 bases). The V gene lost 5 bases and the J gene lost 5 bases, with 10 bases spanning the gap. Germline V gene lookup returns CDR1 SGHAT and CDR2 FQDESV (reference sequence). This CDR3 spans 14 amino acids. The CDR3 is CASSGGSNNSPLHF. In nucleotides, the CDR3 is TGTGCCAGCAGCGGGGGGTCTAATAATTCACCCCTCCACTTT.

This rearrangement joins TRBV7-2 to TRBJ2-1, with 11 bases identical to TRBD1. The length of the CDR3 is 14 residues. CDR1 and CDR2 from the germline V gene are SGHTA and FQGNSA. Unmatched junction bases numbered 5, after V lost 5 bases and J lost 8 bases. CDR3 coding DNA: TGTGCCAGCAGCCCGGACAGGGGGCGCGATGAGCAGTTCTTC. Translation gives CASSPDRGRDEQFF.

This clone has just one count. The chain is built from TRBV7-3 and TRBJ2-1, with D maybe TRBD1 (5 bases). From germline, CDR1 is SGHTA and CDR2 FQGTGA. The length of the CDR3 is 13 residues. With 5 bases removed from V and 7 bases from J, the gap between germline ends came to 12 bases. DNA of the CDR3: TGTGCCAGCAGCGCCTCAGGGTCAAATGAGCAGTTCTTC. Protein product: CASSASGSNEQFF.

This sequence joins TRBV6-1 and TRBJ1-5, with 12 bases that match TRBD1. Germline trimming cut 3 bases from V and 5 bases from J; bases unmatched to any gene: 14. The length of the CDR3 is 19 residues. Germline CDR1 reads MNHNS; CDR2 reads SASEGT. The CDR3 sequence: CASSDGGTGGWYGDQPQHF. CDR3 coding DNA: TGTGCCAGCAGTGATGGAGGGACAGGGGGCTGGTATGGGGATCAGCCCCAGCATTTT.

A single count supports this clone. The chain couples TRBV30 to TRBJ1-2; TRBD1 is a possible D gene (6 bases). Germline CDR1 reads GTSNPN; CDR2 reads SVGIG (reference sequence). The CDR3 runs 13 residues. The V end lost 3 bases, the J end lost 2 bases, and 10 bases lay between the germline ends. CDR3 loop: CAWSFTGNYGYTF. The CDR3, as DNA: TGTGCCTGGAGCTTTACAGGGAACTATGGCTACACCTTC.

The rearrangement links TRBV7-6 to TRBJ1-4, with 7 bases identical to TRBD1. Unmatched junction bases numbered 9, after V lost 5 bases and J lost 3 bases. Germline V gene data show CDR1 as SGHVS and CDR2 as FNYEAQ. This CDR3 comprises 16 residues. This chain's CDR3 is CASSPLRDSSNEKLFF. The CDR3 DNA sequence: TGTGCCAGCAGCCCTCTCCGGGACAGTTCTAATGAAAAACTGTTTTTT.